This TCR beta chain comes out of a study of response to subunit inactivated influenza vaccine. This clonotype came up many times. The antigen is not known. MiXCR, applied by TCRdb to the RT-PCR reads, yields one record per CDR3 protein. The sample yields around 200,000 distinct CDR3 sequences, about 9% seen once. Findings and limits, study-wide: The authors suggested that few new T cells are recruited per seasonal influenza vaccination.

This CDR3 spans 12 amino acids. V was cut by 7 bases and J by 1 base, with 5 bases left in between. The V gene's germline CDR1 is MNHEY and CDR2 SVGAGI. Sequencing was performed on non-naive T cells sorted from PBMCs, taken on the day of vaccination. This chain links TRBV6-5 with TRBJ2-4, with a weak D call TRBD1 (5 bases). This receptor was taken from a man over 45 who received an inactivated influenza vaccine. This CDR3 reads CASKGAKNIQYF. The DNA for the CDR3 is TGTGCCAGCAAGGGGGCCAAAAACATTCAGTACTTC.